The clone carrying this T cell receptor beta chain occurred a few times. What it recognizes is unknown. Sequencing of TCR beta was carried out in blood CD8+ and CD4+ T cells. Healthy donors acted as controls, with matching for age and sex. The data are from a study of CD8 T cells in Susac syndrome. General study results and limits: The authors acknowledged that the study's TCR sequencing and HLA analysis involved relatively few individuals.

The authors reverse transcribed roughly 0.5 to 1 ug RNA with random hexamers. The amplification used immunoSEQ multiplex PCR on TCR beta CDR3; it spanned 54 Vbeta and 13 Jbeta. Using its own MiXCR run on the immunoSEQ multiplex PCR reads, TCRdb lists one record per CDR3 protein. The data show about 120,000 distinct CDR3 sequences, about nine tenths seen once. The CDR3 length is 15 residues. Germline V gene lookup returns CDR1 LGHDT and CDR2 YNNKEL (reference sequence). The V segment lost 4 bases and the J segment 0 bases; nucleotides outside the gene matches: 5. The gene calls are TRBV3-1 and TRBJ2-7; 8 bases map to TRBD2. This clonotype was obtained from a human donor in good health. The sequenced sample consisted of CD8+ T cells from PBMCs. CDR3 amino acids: CASSPVAGSSYEQYF. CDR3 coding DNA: TGTGCCAGCAGCCCTGTAGCGGGAAGCTCCTACGAGCAGTACTTC.